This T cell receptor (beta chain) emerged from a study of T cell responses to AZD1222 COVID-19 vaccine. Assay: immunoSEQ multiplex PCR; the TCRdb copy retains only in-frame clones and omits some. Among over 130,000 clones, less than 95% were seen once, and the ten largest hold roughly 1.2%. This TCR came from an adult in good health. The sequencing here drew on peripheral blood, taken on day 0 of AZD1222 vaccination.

CDR3 DNA sequence: TGTGCCAGCAGTGAAATGACAGAGGGACCCACCTCTAGCACAGATACGCAGTATTTT. It yields the protein CASSEMTEGPTSSTDTQYF. The rearrangement joins TRBV2 to TRBJ2-3; D is tentatively TRBD1 or TRBD2 (5 bases each). Trimming took off 2 bases at V and 0 bases at J, with 21 bases between the two ends. Per the germline V gene, CDR1 is SNHLY and CDR2 is FYNNEI. This CDR3 spans 19 amino acids. Complete variable domain (other parts from reference TRBV2 and TRBJ2-3): EPEVTQTPSHQVTQMGQEVILRCVPISNHLYFYWYRQILGQKVEFLVSFYNNEISEKSEIFDDQFSVERPDGSNFTLKIRSTKLEDSAMYFCASSEMTEGPTSSTDTQYFGPGTRLTVL.